These T cell receptor beta chains were read from a single sample in a study of shared clonotypes between healthy human individuals. Some clones are missing from TCRdb's copy, which holds only in-frame ones; the method was immunoSEQ multiplex PCR. The table records about 1.5 million clones, roughly 98% of them present only once. Sample: naive CD4+ T cells sorted from blood. These receptors came from a man aged 25 to 40 in good health. Both conserved end residues are part of each CDR3. The D gene is left open where the match is weak. Clone size is stated in some rows and not others, as once, few, many or a class when expanded.

D gene	clone size	V gene	J gene	CDR3 protein	CDR3 DNA
TRBD2	once	TRBV6-5	TRBJ2-1	CASSKGLAGGEQFF	TGTGCCAGCAGCAAGGGACTAGCGGGGGGTGAGCAGTTCTTC
-	-	TRBV28	TRBJ2-7	CASSLSREQYF	TGTGCCAGCAGTTTGTCCAGGGAGCAGTACTTC
TRBD1	-	TRBV10-3	TRBJ2-7	CAISESMAGGYEQYF	TGTGCCATCAGTGAGTCGATGGCAGGGGGCTACGAGCAGTACTTC
TRBD1	-	TRBV5-4	TRBJ2-1	CATRDRTLPNEQFF	TGTGCCACCCGGGACAGGACCCTTCCTAATGAGCAGTTCTTC
-	-	TRBV18	TRBJ1-1	CASSPGRNTEAFF	TGTGCCAGCTCCCCAGGGAGGAACACTGAAGCTTTCTTT
-	-	TRBV5-6	TRBJ2-1	CASSPPARDLSSNEQFF	TGTGCCAGCAGCCCCCCCGCCCGGGACTTAAGTAGCAATGAGCAGTTCTTC
-	-	TRBV25-1	TRBJ2-3	CASSHHPWVDTQYF	TGTGCCAGCAGTCACCATCCCTGGGTAGATACGCAGTATTTT
-	-	TRBV15	TRBJ1-1	CATSRAGWNTEAFF	TGTGCCACCAGCAGAGCGGGGTGGAACACTGAAGCTTTCTTT
TRBD1	-	TRBV6-5	TRBJ2-7	CASSYDRDRVFYEQYF	TGTGCCAGCAGTTACGACCGGGACAGGGTGTTTTACGAGCAGTACTTC
TRBD1	-	TRBV7-2	TRBJ2-3	CASSPLPGTDTDTQYF	TGTGCCAGTTCGCCCTTACCGGGGACAGACACAGATACGCAGTATTTT
-	-	TRBV7-7	TRBJ2-7	CASSPGVTYEQYF	TGTGCCAGCAGCCCCGGAGTAACCTACGAGCAGTACTTC
TRBD1	-	TRBV29-1	TRBJ2-5	CSPVSTGGTQYF	TGCAGCCCTGTGTCTACAGGGGGGACCCAGTACTTC
-	-	TRBV9	TRBJ2-3	CASSPRRTSTDTQYF	TGTGCCAGCAGCCCCCGGAGGACGAGCACAGATACGCAGTATTTT
TRBD2	-	TRBV5-1	TRBJ2-5	CASSFGTSGEETQYF	TGCGCCAGCAGCTTTGGGACTAGCGGTGAAGAGACCCAGTACTTC
TRBD2	-	TRBV25-1	TRBJ2-3	CASSLAGADTQYF	TGTGCCAGCAGTCTAGCGGGAGCAGATACGCAGTATTTT
TRBD2	once	TRBV4-1	TRBJ2-7	CASSPLAGGINYEQYF	TGCGCCAGCAGCCCCCTTGCGGGAGGAATCAACTACGAGCAGTACTTC
TRBD2	-	TRBV14	TRBJ2-7	CASSPGRDYLLKGQYF	TGTGCCAGCAGCCCTGGTCGGGACTATCTCCTTAAGGGGCAGTACTTC
-	-	TRBV19	TRBJ2-5	CASSSRSIQETQYF	TGTGCCAGTAGTTCCAGATCGATTCAAGAGACCCAGTACTTC
-	once	TRBV5-1	TRBJ2-7	CASSLELESYEQYF	TGCGCCAGCAGCTTGGAATTGGAATCCTACGAGCAGTACTTC
TRBD1	-	TRBV10-3	TRBJ1-5	CAISEFSGTGNQPQHF	TGTGCCATCAGTGAATTCTCCGGGACAGGGAATCAGCCCCAGCATTTT
TRBD1	-	TRBV9	TRBJ2-7	CASSPGQATLYEQYF	TGTGCCAGCAGCCCAGGACAGGCCACTCTCTACGAGCAGTACTTC
-	-	TRBV15	TRBJ2-7	CATSPRVGGEQYF	TGTGCCACCAGCCCCCGGGTCGGCGGCGAGCAGTACTTC
-	-	TRBV6-1	TRBJ2-7	CASSWMGISYEQYF	TGTGCCAGCAGTTGGATGGGCATCAGCTACGAGCAGTACTTC
TRBD2	-	TRBV7-2	TRBJ2-7	CASSIRTSGVSYEQYF	TGTGCCAGCAGCATCAGGACTAGCGGAGTCTCCTACGAGCAGTACTTC
TRBD1	-	TRBV18	TRBJ1-4	CASSALSGTVNEKLFF	TGTGCCAGCTCAGCTCTTTCCGGGACAGTTAATGAAAAACTGTTTTTT
-	-	TRBV7-9	TRBJ1-5	CASSSKRNQPQHF	TGTGCCAGCAGCTCCAAGCGGAATCAGCCCCAGCATTTT
-	-	TRBV5-4	TRBJ2-5	CASSQGGLETQYF	TGTGCCAGCAGCCAGGGGGGTTTAGAGACCCAGTACTTC
TRBD1	-	TRBV18	TRBJ2-5	CASSGDSQETQYF	TGTGCCAGCTCAGGGGACAGCCAAGAGACCCAGTACTTC
TRBD2	-	TRBV5-6	TRBJ2-2	CASRKGLAGASGELFF	TGTGCCAGCAGAAAGGGGCTAGCGGGAGCAAGTGGGGAGCTGTTTTTT
-	-	TRBV18	TRBJ1-5	CASSRGTYNQPQHF	TGTGCCAGCTCAAGGGGGACTTACAATCAGCCCCAGCATTTT
TRBD1	-	TRBV2	TRBJ1-5	CASRRDSEVQPQHF	TGTGCCAGCAGACGGGACAGCGAAGTCCAGCCCCAGCATTTT
-	-	TRBV23-1	TRBJ2-7	CASSQIAGQGATSGVYEQYF	TGCGCCAGCAGTCAAATCGCCGGACAGGGGGCCACTAGCGGGGTGTACGAGCAGTACTTC
-	-	TRBV30	TRBJ2-7	CAWRRPYEQYF	TGTGCCTGGAGGCGGCCCTACGAGCAGTACTTC
-	-	TRBV4-1	TRBJ2-7	CASSRGQPLEQYF	TGCGCCAGCAGCCGAGGACAGCCACTGGAGCAGTACTTC
-	-	TRBV19	TRBJ1-1	CASSRVQGLNTEAFF	TGTGCCAGTAGTCGCGTACAGGGCTTGAACACTGAAGCTTTCTTT
-	-	TRBV5-4	TRBJ2-5	CASKQINAQETQYF	TGTGCCAGCAAACAGATAAATGCCCAAGAGACCCAGTACTTC
-	-	TRBV11-3	TRBJ1-1	CASSLRPNTEAFF	TGTGCCAGCAGCTTAAGGCCTAACACTGAAGCTTTCTTT
TRBD2	-	TRBV7-2	TRBJ2-2	CASSLGGSGRGTGELFF	TGTGCCAGCAGCTTAGGCGGTAGCGGGAGGGGGACCGGGGAGCTGTTTTTT
-	-	TRBV10-3	TRBJ1-1	CAIWGPGNTEAFF	TGTGCCATCTGGGGGCCGGGGAACACTGAAGCTTTCTTT
-	-	TRBV11-2	TRBJ1-1	CASSLVFGGVVTEAFF	TGTGCCAGCAGCTTAGTGTTTGGGGGGGTAGTCACTGAAGCTTTCTTT
TRBD1	-	TRBV2	TRBJ1-4	CASSGDRVGNEKLFF	TGTGCCAGCAGCGGGGACAGGGTGGGTAATGAAAAACTGTTTTTT